The rows below give T cell receptor beta chains drawn from one sample of a study of blood T cell repertoires in COVID-19. Sequencing used immunoSEQ multiplex PCR; TCRdb keeps in-frame clones, though not all of them. The sample yields roughly 440,000 clones, 88% seen once. The specimen sequenced was peripheral blood. Receptors were obtained from a woman between 50 and 59 years old with COVID-19, enrolled during active disease. CDR3s include the opening cysteine and the closing phenylalanine or tryptophan. Fields, in order: D gene, V gene, J gene, clone size, CDR3 DNA, CDR3 protein. A D gene is named only where the DNA matches it firmly. Expanded clones are given a class, and other clones once, few, many or no size at all.

TRBD1	TRBV6-5	TRBJ2-7	NA	TGTGCCAGCACCCCAGGGACAGCCCTCGAGCAGTACTTC	CASTPGTALEQYF
TRBD1	TRBV19	TRBJ2-2	NA	TGTGCCAGTAGTGCCTGGACAGGGATGTCCGGGGAGCTGTTTTTT	CASSAWTGMSGELFF
NA	TRBV9	TRBJ1-3	NA	TGTGCCAGCAGCGTAGGAGACTCTGGAAACACCATATATTTT	CASSVGDSGNTIYF
TRBD1	TRBV10-2	TRBJ1-1	NA	TGCGCCAGCAGTTCGACAGGGGGGACTGAAGCTTTCTTT	CASSSTGGTEAFF
NA	TRBV6-5	TRBJ1-1	NA	TGTGCCAGCAGTAGGGGCCAGGGGAACACTGAAGCTTTCTTT	CASSRGQGNTEAFF
TRBD1	TRBV10-3	TRBJ1-1	NA	TGTGCCACCCTGGACAGGGAAACTGAAGCTTTCTTT	CATLDRETEAFF
NA	TRBV6-2/TRBV6-3	TRBJ2-7	NA	TGTGCCAGCAGTTCGGGTCACTACGAGCAGTACTTC	CASSSGHYEQYF
NA	TRBV27	TRBJ1-1	NA	TGTGCCAGCAGTTTGGCAGGGGTGAACACTGAAGCTTTCTTT	CASSLAGVNTEAFF
TRBD1	TRBV19	TRBJ2-3	NA	TGTGCCAGTACCCCAGGGGGTTCGAGCACAGATACGCAGTATTTT	CASTPGGSSTDTQYF
NA	TRBV5-4	TRBJ2-2	NA	TGTGCCAGCAGCTTGGATCGGGGGGAGCTGTTTTTT	CASSLDRGELFF
NA	TRBV2	TRBJ2-3	NA	TGTGCCAGCACAGGGGTAAGCACAGATACGCAGTATTTT	CASTGVSTDTQYF
TRBD2	TRBV9	TRBJ2-1	NA	TGTGCCAGCAGCGTACGAGCGGGGGGCCTCTTAAATGAGCAGTTCTTC	CASSVRAGGLLNEQFF
NA	TRBV4-1	TRBJ2-1	once	TGCGCCAGCAGCCAAGAGAGGGACAAGTACAATGAGCAGTTCTTC	CASSQERDKYNEQFF
TRBD1	TRBV6-1	TRBJ1-4	few	TGTGCCAGCAGTGACCCTGGACAGGGTAACGAAAAACTGTTTTTT	CASSDPGQGNEKLFF
TRBD1	TRBV30	TRBJ1-4	NA	TGTGCCTTACACGGGACAGCTAATGAAAAACTGTTTTTT	CALHGTANEKLFF